The 16 T cell receptor beta chains below all came from one sample that was sequenced in a study of OX40 agonist ivuxolimab in advanced cancers. Clones were read by immunoSEQ multiplex PCR, and TCRdb kept only the in-frame ones, dropping some. The sample contains 30,000 or so clones, 82% of which appear only once. The sample here was CD4+ or CD8+ T cells sorted from blood, taken in a trial of the OX40 agonist ivuxolimab. Receptor source: an adult with an advanced solid tumor such as melanoma, head and neck, liver or kidney cancer.

The rearrangement joins TRBV6-1 to TRBJ2-5, with 8 bases fitting TRBD2. V was clipped by 2 bases and J by 4 bases; unmatched bases: 3. Germline V gene data show CDR1 as MNHNS and CDR2 as SASEGT. There are 14 residues in the CDR3. As DNA, the CDR3 is TGTGCCAGCAGTGAACTTGGACTAGCAGAGACCCAGTACTTC. It translates to CASSELGLAETQYF.

The gene calls are TRBV6-1 and TRBJ2-7; D gene unclear. The CDR3 runs to 14 residues. V was shortened by 1 base and J by 2 bases, with 9 bases between the two germline ends. The germline CDR1 and CDR2 sequences are MNHNS and SASEGT. The CDR3 nucleotides read TGTGCCAGCAGTGAAGGACCACGGGCCTACGAGCAGTACTTC. Its protein product is CASSEGPRAYEQYF.

The chain combines TRBV6-5 with TRBJ1-2, with 9 bases fitting TRBD1. The CDR3 covers 15 residues. V lost 2 bases to trimming and J lost 2 bases; unmatched junction nucleotides: 3. Germline CDR1 is MNHEY and CDR2 is SVGAGI. The CDR3 sequence is CASSYVGQGNYGYTF. CDR3 nucleotide sequence: TGTGCCAGCAGTTACGTGGGACAGGGAAACTATGGCTACACCTTC.

In DNA form, the CDR3 reads TGTGCCAGCAGTCCCCGGACTAGCGGGAGTTGGGGCGAGCAGTACTTC. It is translated as CASSPRTSGSWGEQYF. The gene calls are TRBV27 and TRBJ2-7; 13 bases fit TRBD2. Germline lookup yields CDR1 MNHEY and CDR2 SMNVEV (reference sequence). V trimming: 5 bases; J trimming: 6 bases; junction bases outside the gene matches: 10. The CDR3 length is 16 residues.

In its sample, this clone was seen a few times. CDR3 in amino acids: CSPEGWKPQHF. CDR3 nucleotide sequence: TGCAGTCCGGAGGGTTGGAAGCCCCAGCATTTT. The V and J genes are TRBV20-1 and TRBJ1-5, with D hard to call. CDR3 length: 11 residues. Trimming took off 8 bases at V and 8 bases at J, with 13 bases between the two ends. Germline values: CDR1 DFQATT, CDR2 SNEGSKA (reference sequence).

The V gene is TRBV15, the J gene TRBJ2-2, with D tentatively TRBD2 (5 bases). From germline, CDR1 is LNHNV and CDR2 YYDKDF (reference sequence). The CDR3 covers 15 residues. The ends were cut back, 0 bases at V and 4 bases at J, with 9 bases in the middle. The CDR3 is CATSRDFGGTGELFF. CDR3 in DNA: TGTGCCACCAGCAGAGACTTTGGAGGCACCGGGGAGCTGTTTTTT. Full variable domain (remainder filled in from reference TRBV15 and TRBJ2-2): DAMVIQNPRYQVTQFGKPVTLSCSQTLNHNVMYWYQQKSSQAPKLLFHYYDKDFNNEADTPDNFQSRRPNTSFCFLDIRSPGLGDTAMYLCATSRDFGGTGELFFGEGSRLTVL.

The rearrangement links TRBV5-6 to TRBJ2-6, with 7 positions matching TRBD2. CDR1 and CDR2 from the germline V gene are SGHDT and YYEEEE. This CDR3 is built from 16 residues. V shed 5 bases, J shed 0 bases, and the junction held 5 bases outside the gene matches. CDR3 residues: CASSTPGGSGANVLTF. CDR3 coding DNA: TGTGCCAGCAGTACCCCGGGGGGCTCTGGGGCCAACGTCCTGACTTTC.

The sample holds a few counts of this clone. The chain uses TRBV6-5 and TRBJ2-1; the match to TRBD2 covers 14 bases. V trimming: 2 bases; J trimming: 8 bases; junction bases outside the gene matches: 5. Germline V lookup: CDR1 MNHEY, CDR2 SVGAGI. This CDR3 is 16 amino acids long. The CDR3 is CASSYGTSGSRDEQFF. The CDR3 DNA follows: TGTGCCAGCAGTTACGGGACTAGCGGGAGTCGGGATGAGCAGTTCTTC.

Only one count was recorded for this clone. V gene TRBV5-6 combines with J gene TRBJ2-5; D call uncertain. Matching the DNA end better, TRBJ2-7 makes the J call doubtful. The CDR3 is 15 amino acids. Germline CDR1 is SGHDT and CDR2 is YYEEEE. The CDR3 DNA follows: TGTGCCAGCAGCTTGGAACTGCGAGGTCCCTACGAGCAGTACTTC. Its translation is CASSLELRGPYEQYF.

The V and J genes are TRBV19 and TRBJ1-1; 7 positions match TRBD1. J was trimmed by 1 base and V by 3 bases; bases with no gene match: 2. This CDR3 has 14 amino acids. Per the germline V gene, CDR1 is LNHDA and CDR2 is SQIVND (reference sequence). CDR3 nucleotides: TGTGCCAGTAGTATTGGGGACAGGAACACTGAAGCTTTCTTT. Translating gives CASSIGDRNTEAFF.

The chain employs TRBV28 and TRBJ2-6; TRBD1 aligns across 8 bases. The CDR3 covers 18 residues. The V gene's germline CDR1 is MDHEN and CDR2 SYDVKM. Trimming at V came to 7 bases and at J to 2 bases, leaving 13 bases not matched to a gene. The CDR3 spells CASTSGGTGRAGANVLTF. The DNA for the CDR3 is TGTGCCAGCACCTCTGGGGGGACAGGTAGAGCTGGGGCCAACGTCCTGACTTTC.

In this sample, this clone turned up once. The chain employs TRBV2 and TRBJ2-5, with D possibly matching TRBD1 (5 bases). Germline assignment: CDR1 SNHLY and CDR2 FYNNEI. Trimming removed 5 bases at V and 4 bases at J, with 14 bases between. The CDR3 sequence is 14 residues long. The CDR3 region has the DNA TGTGCCAGCAGTCCCTCTTGGGGCTTAGAGACCCAGTACTTC. It is translated as CASSPSWGLETQYF.

V usage is TRBV5-1 and J usage is TRBJ2-5; tentative D call: TRBD2 (6 bases). V lost 0 bases and J 5 bases, leaving 8 bases between the germline ends. CDR1 and CDR2 from the germline V gene are SGHRS and YFSETQ. CDR3 length equals 13 residues. CDR3 residues: CASSLALAETQYF. CDR3 sequence (DNA): TGCGCCAGCAGCTTGGCGCTAGCGGAGACCCAGTACTTC.

The chain employs TRBV4-3 and TRBJ2-2; 13 positions agree with TRBD2. The CDR3 length is 18 residues. V was clipped by 0 bases and J by 7 bases; unmatched bases: 8. Germline V CDR1 and CDR2: LGHNA, YSLEER. The CDR3 nucleotides read TGCGCCAGCAGCCAAGATCCGGGACTAGCGGGAAAAGACGGGGAGCTGTTTTTT. Amino acid sequence: CASSQDPGLAGKDGELFF.

This rearrangement joins TRBV19 to TRBJ2-5, with D perhaps matching TRBD1 (5 bases). The DNA end favors TRBJ2-7, so the J call may be wrong. Germline values: CDR1 LNHDA, CDR2 SQIVND (reference sequence). The CDR3 sequence is 13 residues long. The CDR3 bases are TGTGCCAGTAGTATCCACGACAGCTACGAGCAGTACTTC. Its translation: CASSIHDSYEQYF.

The chain uses TRBV25-1 and TRBJ1-4; D uncertain. Germline CDR1 MGHDK, CDR2 SYGVNS. The CDR3 has 12 residues. The V end lost 5 bases, the J end lost 10 bases, and 11 bases lay between the germline ends. Here the CDR3 DNA reads TGTGCCAGCAGTAGGGATTTGAGAAAACTGTTTTTT. Translated, it gives CASSRDLRKLFF.